This T cell receptor beta chain was sequenced in a study of shared clonotypes between healthy human individuals (dated by TCRdb to 2020 to 2022). About the full investigation: A couple of women and a few men aged 18 to 49 years were included in the cohort. Blood TCR repertoires of roughly 5 healthy adults were deeply sequenced to estimate repertoire size and the extent of clonotype sharing between individuals. To increase sequencing depth and limit assay-specific biases, TCR repertoire library preparation and sequencing were carried out by different laboratories using diverse techniques. For each donor, three plates each were used for CD4 naive and CD4 memory, two plates were used for CD8 naive, and one plate was used for CD8 memory. Leukapheresis yielded between about 0.94 and 8.9 billion PBMCs per donor.

The investigation overall reported the following: Because the study included only a small number of donors, the genetic and exposure-history diversity represented was limited. Compared with non-shared clonotypes, the clonotypes found in all four sorted-subset donors had higher generation probabilities. Naive subsets generally had larger estimated clonotype richness than memory subsets did. Even with the large sequencing depth, rarefaction of the sorted-subset datasets indicated that sequencing was incomplete. Sampling was restricted to blood, and TCR repertoires in tissues likely differ from the TCR repertoires found in blood. When a handful of donors were compared, the shared fraction of clonotypes was around 5.1% for naive CD4, roughly 3.3% for naive CD8, 2.3% for memory CD4, and less than 0.45% for memory CD8. Pairwise subsampling led to the expectation that sequencing depth would affect the degree of clonotype sharing among donors.

With respect to this clone: The target of this receptor is not known. No quality values exist for individual bases; no much larger clone is one base distant.

For the CD8 naive samples, CD45RO-negative cells were positively selected for CCR7, yielding a CD45RA+CCR7+ population from which TemRA cells were excluded. Healthy HIV-negative adults with no recently reported acute infections or vaccinations were included as donors. Only Caucasian adults living in Nashville, Tennessee, USA were represented among the donors. Blood was collected by leukapheresis, and PBMCs were isolated by Ficoll-Histopaque density gradient centrifugation and then cryopreserved in liquid nitrogen vapor phase. Purity and quantity of every magnetically sorted T cell population were checked by analytical flow cytometry. Genomic DNA was isolated from every sorted fraction and measured by UV absorbance on a Nanodrop 2000c. Using the deep immunoSEQ assay, multiplex PCR amplified TCR CDR3 regions from genomic DNA. For each cell subset, the extracted genomic DNA was distributed evenly across all wells of several immunoSEQ 96-well plates, and each plate served as one replicate. For sorted subsets, roughly 200 ng of genomic DNA, equivalent to about 30,000 T cell genomes, went into each replicate PCR. Purified libraries were quantified with a Qubit 3.0 fluorometer, sized on a Bioanalyzer 2100, and re-quantified with the KAPA Library Quantification kit. A separate single-read 150-cycle Illumina NextSeq 550 flow cell was used to sequence each immunoSEQ 96-well plate. The paper's data handling went like this. The immunoSEQ output contained only junctional sequences without quality scores, so filtering could not match that applied to full-length reads. Sequences were annotated with PyIR, a Python wrapper for IgBLAST v1.9, using IMGT germline references to assign V/J genes and CDR3. Any read was removed if the V/J assignment was weak (E-value above 1e-6), the CDR3 was missing, or the read contained stop codons, out-of-frame junctions, or ambiguous translated residues. V3J clonotypes were defined as sequences sharing an identical inferred V gene, J gene, and CDR3 amino acid sequence. Percentage overlap between repertoires was computed as shared unique clonotypes divided by the size of the smaller repertoire. RTK rarefaction, the Chao1 estimator, and Recon v2.1 estimates of unobserved clonotypes were used to assess repertoire richness. OLGA was used to compute generation probabilities for all TCRbeta clonotypes that the gDNA method yielded from a handful of donors. TCRdb carries this immuneACCESS record with in-frame sequences only. Its versions omit some clonotypes, under half of them owing to an unresolved V gene in the studies checked, with the rest unexplained. For V, J and clone size, that table is used; D and trimming come from the DNA. Counted in this sample were about 590,000 clones; about 95% of them appeared once. About 0.11% of the sample lies in the top ten.

V trim: 5 bases; J trim: 6 bases; unmatched bases: 3. The germline V gene encodes CDR1 SGHTA and CDR2 FQGNSA. The CDR3 covers 15 residues, taking in both the cysteine and the phenylalanine. Only the CDR3 DNA stays, 45 bases, in frame from base 1. The sequence links TRBV7-2 to TRBJ2-1; TRBD2 lines up with 14 middle nucleotides. Sequencing was done on a sample of naive CD8+ T cells sorted from blood. The intended sense of this specimen's cell subset or site label: CD45RA+CCR7+. The receptor's source is a woman in her 30s in good health. CDR3 protein: CASSQTSGRANEQFF. The DNA sequence follows: TGTGCCAGCAGCCAGACTAGCGGGAGGGCCAATGAGCAGTTCTTC.